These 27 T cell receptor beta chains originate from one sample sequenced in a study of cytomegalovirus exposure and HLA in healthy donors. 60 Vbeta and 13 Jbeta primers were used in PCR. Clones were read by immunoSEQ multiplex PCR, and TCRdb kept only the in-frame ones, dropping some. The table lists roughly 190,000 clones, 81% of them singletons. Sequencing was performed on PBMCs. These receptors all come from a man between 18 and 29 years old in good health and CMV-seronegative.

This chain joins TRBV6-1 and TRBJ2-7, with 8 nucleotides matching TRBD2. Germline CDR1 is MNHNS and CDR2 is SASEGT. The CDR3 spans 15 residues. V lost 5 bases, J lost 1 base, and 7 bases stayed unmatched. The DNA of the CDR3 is TGTGCCAGCAGTCCCTTAGCGGGGCCTTCCTACGAGCAGTACTTC. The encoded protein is CASSPLAGPSYEQYF.

The CDR3 nucleotides are TGTGCCAGCTCCGCCGGGCGGGGCTACAATGAGCAGTTCTTC. Translation: CASSAGRGYNEQFF. The V call is TRBV27, the J call TRBJ2-1; TRBD2 is a possible D gene (6 bases). Trimming took off 8 bases at V and 3 bases at J, with 14 bases between the two ends. This CDR3 has 14 residues. Per the germline V gene, CDR1 is MNHEY and CDR2 is SMNVEV (reference sequence).

CDR3 in amino acids: CASSLEGQNTEAFF. CDR3 nucleotides: TGTGCCAGCAGCTTAGAAGGACAAAACACTGAAGCTTTCTTT. This chain connects TRBV7-8 to TRBJ1-1; TRBD1 might be the D (5 bases). The CDR3 length is 14 residues. CDR1 and CDR2 from the germline V gene are SGHVS and FQNEAQ. V lost 1 base, J lost 2 bases, and 8 bases lay in between.

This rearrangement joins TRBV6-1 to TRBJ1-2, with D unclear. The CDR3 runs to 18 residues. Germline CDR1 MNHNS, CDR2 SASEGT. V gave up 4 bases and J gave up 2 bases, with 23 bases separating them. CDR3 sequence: CASSALGGPKIKNYGYTF. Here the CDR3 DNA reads TGTGCCAGCAGTGCACTGGGCGGGCCTAAGATAAAGAACTATGGCTACACCTTC.

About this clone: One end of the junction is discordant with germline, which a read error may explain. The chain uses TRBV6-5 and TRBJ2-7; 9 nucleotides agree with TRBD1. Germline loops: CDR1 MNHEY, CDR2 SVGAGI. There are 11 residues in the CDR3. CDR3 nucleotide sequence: TGTGCCAGCAGCTCCGGACAGGGGTCGTTCTTC. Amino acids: CASSSGQGSFF.

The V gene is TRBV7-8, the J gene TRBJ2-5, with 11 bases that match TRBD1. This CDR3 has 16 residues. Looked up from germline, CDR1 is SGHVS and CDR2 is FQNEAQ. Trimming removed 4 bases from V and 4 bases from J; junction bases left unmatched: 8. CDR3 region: CASSSGQGAWGETQYF. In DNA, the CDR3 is TGTGCCAGCAGCTCAGGACAGGGGGCTTGGGGAGAGACCCAGTACTTC.

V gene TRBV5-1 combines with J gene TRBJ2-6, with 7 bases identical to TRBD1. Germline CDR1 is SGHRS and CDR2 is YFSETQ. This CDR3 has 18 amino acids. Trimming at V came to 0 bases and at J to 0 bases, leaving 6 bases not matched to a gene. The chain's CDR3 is CASSLEGAGGSGANVLTF. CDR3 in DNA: TGCGCCAGCAGCTTGGAGGGGGCAGGGGGCTCTGGGGCCAACGTCCTGACTTTC.

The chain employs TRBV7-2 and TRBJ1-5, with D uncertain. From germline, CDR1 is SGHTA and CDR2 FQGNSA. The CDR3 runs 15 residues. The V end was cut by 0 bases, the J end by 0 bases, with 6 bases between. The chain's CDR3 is CASSLAFSSNQPQHF. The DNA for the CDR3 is TGTGCCAGCAGCTTAGCGTTTAGTAGCAATCAGCCCCAGCATTTT.

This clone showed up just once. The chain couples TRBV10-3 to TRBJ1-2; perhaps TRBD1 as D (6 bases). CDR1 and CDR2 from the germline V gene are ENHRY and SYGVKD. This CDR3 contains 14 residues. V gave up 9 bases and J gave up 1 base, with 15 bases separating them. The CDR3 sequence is CAISGGALNYGYTF. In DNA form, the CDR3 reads TGTGCCATTTCTGGGGGGGCGCTTAACTATGGCTACACCTTC.

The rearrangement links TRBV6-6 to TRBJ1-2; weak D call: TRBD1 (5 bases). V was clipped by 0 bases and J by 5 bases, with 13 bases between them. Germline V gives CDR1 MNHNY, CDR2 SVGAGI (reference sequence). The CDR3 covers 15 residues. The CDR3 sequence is CASSYSGTAGYGYTF. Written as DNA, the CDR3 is TGTGCCAGCAGTTACTCGGGGACTGCTGGGTATGGCTACACCTTC.

The CDR3 bases are TGTGCCAGCGCAACGGGGGGGGTCTCCTACAATGAGCAGTTCTTC. Its translation is CASATGGVSYNEQFF. The J gene is TRBJ2-1, the V gene TRBV7-3, with TRBD2 matching 8 bases. After removal of 8 bases from V and 0 bases from J, the junction contained 6 bases not matched to a gene. Germline CDR1 SGHTA, CDR2 FQGTGA. CDR3 length: 15 amino acids.

Here the CDR3 DNA reads TGTGCCAGCAGGGAACTAGCGGGAGTCGGTGAGCAGTTCTTC. This sequence encodes CASRELAGVGEQFF. This rearrangement joins TRBV5-4 to TRBJ2-1; TRBD2 aligns across 11 bases. The CDR3 loop spans 14 amino acids. The ends lost 5 bases at V and 9 bases at J; junction bases unmatched: 7. The germline gives CDR1 SGHNT, CDR2 YYREEE (reference sequence). Full variable domain (rest looked up from reference TRBV5-4 and TRBJ2-1): ETGVTQSPTHLIKTRGQQVTLRCSSQSGHNTVSWYQQALGQGPQFIFQYYREEENGRGNFPPRFSGLQFPNYSSELNVNALELDDSALYLCASRELAGVGEQFFGPGTRLTVL.

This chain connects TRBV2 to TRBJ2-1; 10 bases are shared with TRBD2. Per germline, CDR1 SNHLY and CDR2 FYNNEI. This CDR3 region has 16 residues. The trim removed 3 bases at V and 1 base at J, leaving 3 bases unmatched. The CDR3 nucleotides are TGTGCCAGCAGTGATGCTAGCGGGAGATCCTACAATGAGCAGTTCTTC. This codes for CASSDASGRSYNEQFF.

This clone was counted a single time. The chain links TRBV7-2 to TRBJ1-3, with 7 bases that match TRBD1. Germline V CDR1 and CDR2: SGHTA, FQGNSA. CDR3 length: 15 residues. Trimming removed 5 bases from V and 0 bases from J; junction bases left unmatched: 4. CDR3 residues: CASSEQGLSGNTIYF. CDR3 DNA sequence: TGTGCCAGCAGCGAACAGGGGCTCTCTGGAAACACCATATATTTT.

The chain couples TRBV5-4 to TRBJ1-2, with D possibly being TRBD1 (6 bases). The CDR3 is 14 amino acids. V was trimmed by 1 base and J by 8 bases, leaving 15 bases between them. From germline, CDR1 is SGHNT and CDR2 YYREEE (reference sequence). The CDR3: CASSLRLQGWGYTF. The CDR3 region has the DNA TGTGCCAGCAGCTTGCGTTTACAGGGATGGGGCTACACCTTC.

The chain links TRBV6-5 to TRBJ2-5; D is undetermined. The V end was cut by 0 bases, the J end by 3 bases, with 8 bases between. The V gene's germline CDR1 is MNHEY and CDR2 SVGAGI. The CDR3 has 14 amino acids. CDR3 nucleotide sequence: TGTGCCAGCAGTTACTCCAGAACCAAAGAGACCCAGTACTTC. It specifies CASSYSRTKETQYF.

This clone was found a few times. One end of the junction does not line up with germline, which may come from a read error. CDR3 loop: CASSLGGQSTDTQYF. The CDR3 DNA reads TGTGCTAGCAGCTTAGGGGGACAGAGCACAGATACGCAGTATTTT. V is TRBV7-7 and J is TRBJ2-3; TRBD1 agrees at 7 bases. The CDR3 is made up of 15 amino acids. Germline assignment: CDR1 SSHAT and CDR2 FNYEAQ (reference sequence). Using reference TRBV7-7 and TRBJ2-3 for the parts outside the CDR3, the full variable domain is GAGVSQSPRYKVTKRGQDVTLRCDPISSHATLYWYQQALGQGPEFLTYFNYEAQPDKSGLPSDRFSAERPEGSISTLTIQRTEQRDSAMYRCASSLGGQSTDTQYFGPGTRLTVL.

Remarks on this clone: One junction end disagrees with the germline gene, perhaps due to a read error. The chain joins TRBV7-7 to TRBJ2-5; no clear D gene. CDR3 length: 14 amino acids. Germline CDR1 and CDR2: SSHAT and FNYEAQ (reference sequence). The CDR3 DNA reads TGTGCTAGCAGCTTAGTTGGCGGATTGGAGACCCAGTACTTC. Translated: CASSLVGGLETQYF.

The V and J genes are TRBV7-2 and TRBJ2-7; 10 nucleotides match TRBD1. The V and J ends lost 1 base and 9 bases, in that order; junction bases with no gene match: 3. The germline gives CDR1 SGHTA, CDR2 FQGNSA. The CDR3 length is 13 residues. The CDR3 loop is CASSLGQGARQYF. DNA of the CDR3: TGTGCCAGCAGCTTAGGACAGGGGGCTAGGCAGTACTTC.

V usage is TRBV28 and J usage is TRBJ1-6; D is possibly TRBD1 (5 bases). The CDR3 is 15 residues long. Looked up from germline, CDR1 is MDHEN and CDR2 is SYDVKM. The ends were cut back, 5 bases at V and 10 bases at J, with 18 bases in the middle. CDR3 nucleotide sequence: TGTGCCAGCAGTCCCCTGACGGGGGAGGACTCACCCCTCCACTTT. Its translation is CASSPLTGEDSPLHF. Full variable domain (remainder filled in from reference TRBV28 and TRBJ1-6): DVKVTQSSRYLVKRTGEKVFLECVQDMDHENMFWYRQDPGLGLRLIYFSYDVKMKEKGDIPEGYSVSREKKERFSLILESASTNQTSMYLCASSPLTGEDSPLHFGNGTRLTVT.

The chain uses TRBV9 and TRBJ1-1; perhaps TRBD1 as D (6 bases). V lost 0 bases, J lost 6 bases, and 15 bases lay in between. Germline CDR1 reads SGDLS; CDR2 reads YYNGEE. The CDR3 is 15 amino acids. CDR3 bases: TGTGCCAGCAGCGTAGAGGGCAGGGGTTTCTCTGAAGCTTTCTTT. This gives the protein CASSVEGRGFSEAFF.

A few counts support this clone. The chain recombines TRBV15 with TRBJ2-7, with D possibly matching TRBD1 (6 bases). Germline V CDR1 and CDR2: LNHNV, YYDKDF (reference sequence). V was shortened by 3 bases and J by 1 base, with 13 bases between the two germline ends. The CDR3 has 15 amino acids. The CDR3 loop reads CATSRGRGISYEQYF. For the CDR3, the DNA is TGTGCCACCAGCAGGGGAAGGGGGATTTCCTACGAGCAGTACTTC.

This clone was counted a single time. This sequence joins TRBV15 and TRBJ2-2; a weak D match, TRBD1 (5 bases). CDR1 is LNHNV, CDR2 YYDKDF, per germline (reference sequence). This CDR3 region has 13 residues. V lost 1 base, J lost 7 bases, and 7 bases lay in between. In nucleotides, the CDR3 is TGTGCCACCAGCAGAGTGGGGCGCGGGGAGCTGTTTTTT. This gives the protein CATSRVGRGELFF.

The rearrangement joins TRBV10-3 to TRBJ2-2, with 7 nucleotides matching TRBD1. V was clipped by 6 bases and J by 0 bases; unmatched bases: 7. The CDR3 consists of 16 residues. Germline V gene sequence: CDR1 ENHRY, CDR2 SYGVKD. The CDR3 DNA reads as TGTGCCATCAGCCGAGCAGGGGGTCCGAACACCGGGGAGCTGTTTTTT. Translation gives CAISRAGGPNTGELFF.

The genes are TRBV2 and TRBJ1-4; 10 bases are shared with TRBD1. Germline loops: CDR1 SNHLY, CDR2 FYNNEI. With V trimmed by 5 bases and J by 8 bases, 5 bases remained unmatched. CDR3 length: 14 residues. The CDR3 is CASSIDRGREKLFF. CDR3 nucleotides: TGTGCCAGCAGTATAGACAGGGGGCGAGAAAAACTGTTTTTT.

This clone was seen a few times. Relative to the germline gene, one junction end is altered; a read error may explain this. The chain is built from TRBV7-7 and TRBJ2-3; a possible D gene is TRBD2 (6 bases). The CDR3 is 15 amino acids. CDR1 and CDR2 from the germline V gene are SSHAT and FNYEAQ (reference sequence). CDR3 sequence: CASSLTSSSTDTQYF. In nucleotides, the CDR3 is TGTGCTAGCAGCCTAACTAGCTCCAGCACAGATACGCAGTATTTT.

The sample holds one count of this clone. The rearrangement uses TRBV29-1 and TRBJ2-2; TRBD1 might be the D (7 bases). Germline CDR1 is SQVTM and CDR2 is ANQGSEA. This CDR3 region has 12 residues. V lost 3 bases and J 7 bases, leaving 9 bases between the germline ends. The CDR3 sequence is CSVDQGGGELFF. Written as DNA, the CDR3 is TGCAGCGTTGACCAGGGGGGCGGGGAGCTGTTTTTT.